Listed here are 8 T cell receptor beta chains from one sample, sequenced in a study of type 1 regulatory T cells. The antigens these receptors bind are not known. Each CDR3 protein gets one entry after TCRdb re-called the reads with MiXCR. The sample gives about 42,000 distinct CDR3 sequences, more than 10% of which show up once; around 8% is in the top ten. Sequencing was carried out using cultured non-Tr1 T cells, either the whole culture or a sorted T cell fraction (not recorded which). The receptors derive from a human donor in good health.

This clonotype has a count of ten or more. The chain recombines TRBV21-1 with TRBJ2-7; TRBD1, the table's D call, lacks a check against the DNA. TRBV21-1 is tagged as a pseudogene. The CDR3 is 12 amino acids. CDR3 amino acids: CASSKQGYEQYF. The CDR3, as DNA: TGTGCCAGCAGCAAACAGGGGTACGAGCAGTACTTC.

This clonotype was detected a few times. The chain is built from TRBV7-9 and TRBJ1-4; 8 bases agree with TRBD1. Trimming cost V 2 bases and J 7 bases; bases outside gene matches: 0. This CDR3 is built from 13 residues. In germline, CDR1 is SEHNR, CDR2 FQNEAQ (reference sequence). CDR3 sequence (DNA): TGTGCCAGCAGCTTACAGGGGGCTGAAAAACTGTTTTTT. Protein: CASSLQGAEKLFF.

The rearrangement links TRBV20-1 to TRBJ2-1; TRBD2 matches at 13 bases. CDR3 size: 14 residues. Trimming took 5 bases from V and 8 from J; bases not matched to a gene: 6. Germline CDR1 is DFQATT and CDR2 is SNEGSKA (reference sequence). In DNA, the CDR3 is TGCAGTGCTCCGGGACTAGCGGGACTAGATGAGCAGTTCTTC. This gives the protein CSAPGLAGLDEQFF.

This clonotype was observed at least ten times. The chain uses TRBV5-1 and TRBJ2-1, with D perhaps matching TRBD2 (6 bases). Germline loops: CDR1 SGHRS, CDR2 YFSETQ. The ends were cut back, 5 bases at V and 4 bases at J, with 13 bases in the middle. There are 14 residues in the CDR3. The CDR3 spells CASSLGTGYNEQFF. The DNA for the CDR3 is TGCGCCAGCAGTCTAGGGACTGGATACAATGAGCAGTTCTTC.

This clonotype has ten or more counts. CDR3 bases: TGTGCCATCAGTGAGGCCTCCAGGAGCACAGATACGCAGTATTTT. Protein sequence: CAISEASRSTDTQYF. The chain has TRBV10-3 and TRBJ2-3; no definite D call. This CDR3 comprises 15 residues. Germline lookup yields CDR1 ENHRY and CDR2 SYGVKD. V shed 2 bases and J shed 0 bases, with 9 bases lying between them.

CDR3 in amino acids: CASSYPGTGSYNEQFF. CDR3 DNA: TGTGCCAGCAGTTACCCCGGGACAGGGTCCTACAATGAGCAGTTCTTC. The V call is TRBV6-2 or TRBV6-3, the J call TRBJ2-1; TRBD1 matches 9 bases. This CDR3 has 16 amino acids. Germline lookup yields CDR1 MNHEY and CDR2 SVGEGT. V shed 2 bases, J shed 1 base, and the junction held 3 bases outside the gene matches.

For this clonotype: A much larger clone differs from this one at a single base, so this may be a read error. The chain recombines TRBV29-1 with TRBJ2-1; TRBD2 agrees at 8 bases. CDR3 size: 15 residues. CDR1 and CDR2 from the germline V gene are SQVTM and ANQGSEA. CDR3 amino acids: CSVRGAGGNWNEQSF. CDR3 nucleotides: TGCAGCGTCCGGGGCGCGGGAGGTAATTGGAATGAGCAGTCCTTC.

This clonotype occurred many times. This rearrangement joins TRBV28 to TRBJ2-1; a possible D gene is TRBD2 (5 bases). The germline V gene has CDR1 MDHEN and CDR2 SYDVKM. V was trimmed by 7 bases and J by 6 bases, leaving 10 bases between them. This CDR3 comprises 12 residues. The CDR3 here is CASTARGNEQFF. The CDR3 DNA reads as TGTGCCAGCACGGCCCGGGGCAATGAGCAGTTCTTC.